This TCR beta chain was recovered during a study of blood T cells in healthy people across ages. Study summary: About one barcoded beta molecule per two T cells was captured by template switching.

The CDR3 sequence is 13 residues long. The germline CDR1 and CDR2 sequences are LNHNV and YYDKDF (reference sequence). The V and J ends lost 3 bases and 12 bases respectively, with 17 bases between them. Then a second PCR, running roughly 7 to 11 cycles, was carried out with a sample-barcoded 5' primer and a J-beta primer mix. TCRdb independently ran MiXCR on the 5' RACE reads; one entry per CDR3 protein. The sample yields 780,000 or so distinct CDR3 sequences, 53% seen once. Each sample provided at least 6 micrograms of extracted total RNA. A note on this clonotype: Its specificity is not known.

The study, taken as a whole, reports: In long-lived donors, naive CD4+ cell counts and diversity exceeded those of aged donors. Possibly confounding the expanded clonotype changes was the fact that donor CMV status was unknown.

The source material was blood. The chain joins TRBV15 to TRBJ2-5; perhaps D is TRBD1 or TRBD2 (6 bases each). The source of this sequence is a man older than 75 in good health. The CDR3: CATSSRLGGFKYF. For the CDR3, the DNA is TGTGCCACCAGCAGTAGACTAGGGGGATTTAAGTACTTC.